This TCR beta chain was documented in a study of cytomegalovirus exposure and HLA in healthy donors (dated by TCRdb to 2016 to 2017). Regarding the study in general: An earlier analysis of fewer than 750 of the donors reported about 300 Gb of sequence data and some 110 million unique TCR beta sequences obtained from some 170 million T cells. Every repertoire in the discovery cohort had been generated on one and the same sequencing platform. Besides the first cohort of roughly 700 subjects, a separate validation cohort made up of 120 different subjects was used. Typing coverage differed by locus: A, B, C, DRB1 and DQB1 were typed in about 620-630 donors, DQA1 in about 560, DPA1 in roughly 590, and DPB1 in roughly 470. In an earlier analysis of 550 to 700 of the donors, high-throughput TCR beta sequencing was used to judge whether each TCR beta V gene segment behaved as functional or pseudogenic. In a later genetic analysis, genome-wide SNP genotypes for about three fifths of the 666 donors were used, and that subset was treated as a discovery cohort. Using immunosequencing, the study profiled T cell repertoires from 550 to 750 subjects and related those repertoires to cytomegalovirus serostatus. HLA typing included class I and class II loci at four-digit resolution. Because of strong linkage in the cohort, 5 or 6 DR-DQ haplotypes were treated as single units for association and clustering. Of the roughly 400 genotyped donors, roughly 80% fell in the genetic ancestry cluster associated with self-reported Caucasian donors. The study aimed to test whether cataloging public T cell receptors could reveal signatures of past pathogen exposure. The later analysis used no new phenotypic data to find candidate immune exposures, relying instead on TCR beta sequences and their occurrence across donors. A later analysis re-analyzed previously published TCR beta repertoires from 666 donors and added high-resolution HLA genotyping to study TCR occurrence patterns. Among roughly 400 genotyped donors of the cohort, an average of about 240,000 unique TCR beta nucleotide sequences was sequenced per donor, of which roughly 17% were non-productive. Donor age, sex, ethnicity and CMV serostatus were compiled alongside the repertoire data. High-throughput TCR immunosequencing, statistical association of individual TCRs with disease status, and machine learning were combined to predict cytomegalovirus infection status. An early release that covered some 630 HLA-typed donors contained approximately 300 gigabases of sequencing data and tens of millions of unique TCR sequences. The study at large found these results: A cluster of highly shared sequence variants was judged likely to be a technical artifact of the sequencing pipeline. Presence/absence analyses assumed roughly uniform sequencing depth across donors, an assumption that may not hold. A further reported finding was that TCR beta sequences accurately predicted the HLA-A and HLA-B alleles for most subjects in the first cohort. Because HLA typing was unavailable for some donors at each locus, only the typed subset was used in association tests. The earlier analysis of 450 to 700 of the donors excluded roughly 17 rarely observed V segments, including chromosome 9 orphons, because counts were too low. A total of fewer than 200 TCR beta chains were listed by the study as associated with cytomegalovirus. In this cohort, only TCR beta chains were sequenced, and detectable features were limited by the absence of alpha or paired-chain data. Across donors, most TCR sequences were observed very rarely, whereas some public TCRs were present in many individuals. CMV serostatus was the only immune exposure information available for the cohort. In vitro tests confirmed that a few of the cytomegalovirus-associated TCR beta chains recognize cytomegalovirus antigens. In a later genetic analysis, fewer N-insertions in productive TCRs were reported among donors in an Asian-associated ancestry cluster than the roughly 670-donor mean. Because the 87-base-pair reads could not distinguish some IMGT-functional V segments, including TRBV6-2 and TRBV6-3, those segments were excluded. In both the original and validation cohorts, the classifier was reported to diagnose cytomegalovirus status with high specificity and sensitivity. An association between a missense DCLRE1C variant and V-gene and J-gene trimming of TCR beta chains was found in a later genetic analysis and replicated in an independent cohort. In an earlier analysis of approximately 590 of the donors, most TCR beta V segments were observed in productive rearrangements about 87% or about 30% of the time, broadly matching IMGT annotations. Linkage disequilibrium might explain the correlated functional status among segregating V segments, but an unknown experimental factor could not be excluded. In a later analysis, the rate of TCR association differed among HLA loci, with DRB1 alleles having the most associated TCRs and HLA-C alleles having the fewest. Compared with equally common non-associated chains, HLA-associated TCR beta chains in a later analysis were more clonally expanded and had lower generation probabilities. In a later analysis, several top co-occurrence clusters were reported to appear linked to parvovirus B19, influenza, CMV and Epstein-Barr virus. When HLA alleles, especially DR and DQ, strongly co-occurred, attributing TCR associations to individual alleles was difficult. A later analysis found that most CMV-associated TCR beta chains appeared HLA-restricted, with HLA associations seemingly driven largely by CMV exposure. In a later analysis, 15,000 to 20,000 TCR beta sequences were associated with specific HLA alleles at a false discovery rate of 0.05. The authors suggested that the approach could potentially be extended to other disease states and immunological phenotypes.

Points on this clone: Its antigen target is currently unknown. Base qualities are not provided; no much larger clone lies one nucleotide away.

In total, around 600 healthy bone marrow donors made up the cohort. All cohort members were sampled while nominally healthy, although unrecorded immune exposures were likely present. The donor tested CMV seropositive, placing the donor among the 290 or so seropositive members of the cohort. A peripheral blood sample was provided by each donor, and peripheral blood mononuclear cells were used for TCR beta sequencing. The Qiagen DNeasy Blood Extraction Kit was used to extract genomic DNA from the blood cell samples. Receptor libraries were prepared by the immunoSEQ multiplex PCR assay. For the multiplex PCR, a mixture combining 60 forward primers for TCR Vbeta segments and 13 reverse primers for TCR Jbeta segments was used. Amplification of the CDR3 region of rearranged TCR beta genes was performed with a multiplex PCR assay on genomic DNA. On the Illumina HiSeq System, the amplified TCR beta libraries were sequenced as 87-base-pair reads. Processing in the source paper ran as follows. Across the roughly 600 repertoires, a later analysis counted tens of millions of unique TCR beta chains, roughly 11 million of which were shared by at least two donors. A nearest-neighbor algorithm error-corrected the raw reads and collapsed the reads into unique sequences, merging closely related sequences to remove PCR and sequencing errors. CDR3 sequences were aligned to IMGT reference sequences to assign V, D and J gene segments. For a sequence to be retained, a match of at least six nucleotides was required to both a V gene segment and a J gene segment. A rearrangement was called productive if the CDR3 had no stop codons and remained in frame with V and J, and every other rearrangement was called non-productive. CDR3 was defined by IMGT convention, running from the second conserved V-encoded cysteine to the conserved J-encoded phenylalanine. Sequences without an unambiguous match to a single V gene segment were excluded from the earlier analysis of about 600 of the donors. In an earlier analysis of 587 of the donors, V segments were called functional above 56.7% productive rearrangements and were called segregating when the between-donor standard deviation exceeded 5%. A statistical classification framework was built for diagnosing cytomegalovirus status from the catalog of TCR beta chain sequences. In a later analysis, TCR nucleotide sequences were compared against IMGT/GENE-DB human TR gene sequences so that V and J genes could be assigned. The TCRdist pipeline was used in a later analysis to assign CDR3 sequences and most-parsimonious VDJ recombination scenarios. A later analysis defined each TCR beta chain by its CDR3 amino acid sequence plus V-gene family, and excluded reads lacking a unique V-gene family. As a way to deal with suspected cross-contamination and a sequencing artifact, a later analysis dropped 450 to 600 nucleotide sequences that were highly shared and had low generation probability. For each public chain, a later analysis derived a clonal expansion index from normalized ranks of inferred template counts within each repertoire. In a later analysis, generation probabilities were computed with a VDJ recombination model fitted to out-of-frame rearrangements, and the resulting probabilities were checked against IGoR. Hypergeometric tests were used in a later analysis to score TCR-TCR, TCR-HLA and TCR-CMV co-occurrence, with a repertoire-size bias correction applied to the TCR pairs. In a later analysis, false discovery rates were estimated by permuting HLA or CMV assignments 20 times. In a later analysis, co-occurring TCRs were grouped with DBSCAN, and TCRdist sequence similarity was added when clustering was performed within HLA-allele-positive subsets. For co-occurrence clustering, repertoires with fewer than 30,000 or more than 120,000 public chains were excluded, along with a handful of repertoires with anomalous nucleotide sharing. TCRdb provides this immuneACCESS table in a form limited to in-frame rearrangements. Some clones are lacking; in checked studies, under half of them reflect an unresolved V gene, and why the rest are absent is not known. V, J and clone size were drawn from that table, and D and trimming were deduced from the DNA. This sample holds 130,000 to 150,000 clones; 75% to 85% were observed only once. Together, the top ten hold 2.4% of the sample.

The germline V gene supplies CDR1 MNHNS and CDR2 SASEGT. V loses 4 bases of germline sequence and J loses 3 bases, and the interval between the two ends is 9 bases. Its CDR3 holds 13 amino acids, cysteine through phenylalanine. Only the CDR3 DNA stays, 39 bases, in frame from base 1. The source material was PBMCs. The receptor was derived from a woman in her late teens or twenties in good health and CMV-seropositive. The rearrangement joined TRBV6-1 to TRBJ1-2; the D gene assignment is ambiguous. The CDR3 in this case is CASSALGHYGYTF. The bases read TGTGCCAGCAGTGCATTGGGCCACTATGGCTACACCTTC.